The entry below gives a single T cell receptor (beta chain) sequence along with its context. Germline values: CDR1 SGHVS, CDR2 FQNEAQ. V was cut by 3 bases and J by 2 bases, with 15 bases left in between. The CDR3 sequence is 16 residues long. The sample is drawn from a study of blood T cell repertoires in COVID-19. Background on the study: Researchers got acute and convalescent COVID-19 samples from the United States, Italy and Spain. T cells, B-cell-depleted T cells, or PBMCs supplied cDNA or gDNA.

Authors' methods: Reference gene primer amplification gave nucleated cell count estimates. Sequencing was performed with immunoSEQ multiplex PCR; in TCRdb, only in-frame clones are kept and a portion is missing. The DNA was the basis for D and trimming; V, J and clone size are from that table. The table lists 150,000 to 200,000 clones, 85% to 90% of them singletons. The sample comprised peripheral blood. The TCR sequence derives from a woman aged 80 or over in a cohort sampled during active or convalescent COVID-19. The gene calls are TRBV7-8 and TRBJ2-3, with a tentative D call TRBD2 (5 bases). The CDR3, as DNA: TGTGCCAGCAGCTTTTCCTTAACGGGGTCCACAGATACGCAGTATTTT. This translates into CASSFSLTGSTDTQYF.